This T cell receptor (beta chain) was sequenced during a study of metastatic and nonmetastatic thyroid tumors. This CDR3 region has 13 residues. Trimming stripped 2 bases from V and 5 bases from J, with 7 bases between. CDR1 and CDR2 (germline): MNHEY, SMNVEV (reference sequence). No patient had received any treatment before thyroid surgery. In the original processing: Differences in CDR3 between clinicopathological groups were drawn on to build a classifier intended to discriminate distant-metastatic papillary thyroid cancer patients. With MiXCR, TCRdb reprocessed the PCR reads. In this record, the V and J calls reflect TCRdb's handling and not the investigators' own analysis. Found here are 12,000 or so clones, 27% of them singletons; the top ten hold about 21%.

The sequence was obtained from a male donor with papillary thyroid cancer or a benign thyroid nodule (not recorded which). Some clones in this sample may be carry-over from other donors' samples. Sequenced sample: adjacent normal tissue. The genes are TRBV27 and TRBJ1-5; D is possibly TRBD1 (5 bases). CDR3 sequence (DNA): TGTGCCAGCAGTTTAGGGGGTTATCAGCCCCAGCATTTT. Translation gives CASSLGGYQPQHF.